Listed here are 27 T cell receptor beta chains from one sample, sequenced in a study of PD-L1 blockade in urothelial cancer. Measured with immunoSEQ multiplex PCR; TCRdb has only the in-frame clones, and not every one. The repertoire includes about 48,000 clones, more than 80% of them detected once, and 8.8% sits in the top ten. The time point is: peripheral blood 6 weeks after treatment start. The material was PBMCs, obtained around atezolizumab (anti-PD-L1) treatment. These TCRs come from a man aged 70 or older with urothelial cancer.

The genes are TRBV5-1 and TRBJ2-1, with 9 positions matching TRBD2. V shed 0 bases, J shed 9 bases, and the junction held 4 bases outside the gene matches. CDR1 SGHRS and CDR2 YFSETQ come from the germline V gene. CDR3 length equals 14 residues. The CDR3, as DNA: TGCGCCAGCAGCTTGGATAGCGGGAGCCCTGAGCAGTTCTTC. It is translated as CASSLDSGSPEQFF. Looking up the rest from reference TRBV5-1 and TRBJ2-1 gives the full variable domain: KAGVTQTPRYLIKTRGQQVTLSCSPISGHRSVSWYQQTPGQGLQFLFEYFSETQRNKGNFPGRFSGRQFSNSRSEMNVSTLELGDSALYLCASSLDSGSPEQFFGPGTRLTVL.

This chain joins TRBV5-1 and TRBJ2-2; D is possibly TRBD1 (5 bases). Germline V gene data show CDR1 as SGHRS and CDR2 as YFSETQ. CDR3 length: 15 residues. V was pared by 4 bases and J by 3 bases, with 13 bases between. The CDR3 spells CASSLTGPHTGELFF. The CDR3 nucleotides are TGCGCCAGCAGCCTCACAGGACCCCACACCGGGGAGCTGTTTTTT.

J is TRBJ2-5 and V is TRBV6-6; unclear D gene. The CDR3 spans 12 residues. V lost 2 bases to trimming and J lost 4 bases, with 5 bases between them. Per the germline V gene, CDR1 is MNHNY and CDR2 is SVGAGI (reference sequence). The DNA for the CDR3 is TGTGCCAGCAGTTACCCCCTAGAGACCCAGTACTTC. Its protein product is CASSYPLETQYF.

The V and J genes are TRBV18 and TRBJ2-5; perhaps TRBD1 as D (6 bases). From germline, CDR1 is KGHSH and CDR2 LQKENI. The ends were cut back, 3 bases at V and 6 bases at J, with 23 bases in the middle. There are 17 residues in the CDR3. In DNA form, the CDR3 reads TGTGCCAGCTCACCTTTGGACAGCGCAGGATCGAAACAGACCCAGTACTTC. Protein product: CASSPLDSAGSKQTQYF.

This clone showed up just a few times. This rearrangement joins TRBV6-5 to TRBJ2-2; 11 nucleotides agree with TRBD1. Germline values: CDR1 MNHEY, CDR2 SVGAGI. The V segment lost 3 bases and the J segment 4 bases; nucleotides outside the gene matches: 4. The CDR3 loop spans 16 amino acids. The DNA for the CDR3 is TGTGCCAGCAGTTATAAGGGGACAGGGGGCACCGGGGAGCTGTTTTTT. Protein: CASSYKGTGGTGELFF.

The chain recombines TRBV2 with TRBJ1-1; D is unresolved. The CDR3 loop spans 13 amino acids. From germline, CDR1 is SNHLY and CDR2 FYNNEI. V lost 4 bases, J lost 7 bases, and 13 bases lay in between. The CDR3 DNA sequence: TGTGCCAGCAGTGCCGACACTCGTGGTGAAGCTTTCTTT. It codes for CASSADTRGEAFF.

The CDR3 bases are TGTGCCAGCAGTTATCCGACAGGGTTGATACGAAAAAATCACGGCTCTGGGGCCAACGTCCTGACTTTC. Residues: CASSYPTGLIRKNHGSGANVLTF. The genes are TRBV28 and TRBJ2-6, with 7 positions matching TRBD1. The V segment lost 4 bases and the J segment 0 bases; nucleotides outside the gene matches: 24. Per the germline V gene, CDR1 is MDHEN and CDR2 is SYDVKM. The CDR3 totals 23 residues.

The chain recombines TRBV9 with TRBJ2-1, with 9 bases lining up with TRBD2. Germline CDR1 and CDR2: SGDLS and YYNGEE. The J segment lost 1 base and the V segment lost 0 bases, leaving 14 bases of the junction unmatched. This CDR3 is built from 20 residues. This CDR3 is CASSVGVWLAGRVSYNEQFF. The DNA of the CDR3 is TGTGCCAGCAGCGTAGGAGTATGGCTAGCGGGAAGGGTATCCTACAATGAGCAGTTCTTC.

The rearrangement uses TRBV27 and TRBJ1-2; 11 positions match TRBD1. This CDR3 has 11 residues. Germline V lookup: CDR1 MNHEY, CDR2 SMNVEV (reference sequence). V trimming: 8 bases; J trimming: 7 bases; junction bases outside the gene matches: 0. In DNA form, the CDR3 reads TGTGCCAGCGGGACAGGGGGTGGCTACACCTTC. Its protein product is CASGTGGGYTF.

In this sample, this clone turned up once. The gene calls are TRBV2 and TRBJ2-5, with D maybe TRBD2 (5 bases). This CDR3 has 15 residues. Trimming left V 4 bases short and J 4 bases short, with 16 bases between. Per germline, CDR1 SNHLY and CDR2 FYNNEI. In DNA, the CDR3 is TGTGCCAGCAGTGTAGGCCCGGGGTGGGGAGAGACCCAGTACTTC. It yields the protein CASSVGPGWGETQYF.

This clone was seen a single time. The CDR3 is CASSNRQGGYEQYF. CDR3 DNA sequence: TGCGCCAGCAGCAACCGACAGGGGGGCTACGAGCAGTACTTC. V is TRBV5-1 and J is TRBJ2-7, with TRBD1 identical over 9 bases. The length of the CDR3 is 14 residues. Germline V lookup: CDR1 SGHRS, CDR2 YFSETQ. The J segment lost 3 bases and the V segment lost 4 bases, leaving 5 bases of the junction unmatched. The variable domain in full, completed from reference TRBV5-1 and TRBJ2-7, reads KAGVTQTPRYLIKTRGQQVTLSCSPISGHRSVSWYQQTPGQGLQFLFEYFSETQRNKGNFPGRFSGRQFSNSRSEMNVSTLELGDSALYLCASSNRQGGYEQYFGPGTRLTVT.

The chain combines TRBV11-3 with TRBJ2-1; 7 nucleotides match TRBD2. The CDR3 spans 17 residues. The germline gives CDR1 SGHNT, CDR2 YENEEA. V gave up 4 bases and J gave up 0 bases; unmatched junction bases: 9. Written as DNA, the CDR3 is TGTGCCAGCAGCTCCCGGGACTACCCGAGCTCCTACAATGAGCAGTTCTTC. It specifies CASSSRDYPSSYNEQFF.

About this clone: One end of the junction does not line up with germline, which may come from a read error. J is TRBJ2-1 and V is TRBV20-1; possibly TRBD1 for D (5 bases). Per the germline V gene, CDR1 is DFQATT and CDR2 is SNEGSKA (reference sequence). The CDR3 length is 11 residues. The CDR3 reads CSARYPKGPLF. The CDR3, as DNA: TGCAGTGCTAGATACCCAAAGGGGCCGCTCTTC.

V and J are TRBV5-1 and TRBJ2-6, with no clear D. The germline CDR1 and CDR2 sequences are SGHRS and YFSETQ. Trimming removed 0 bases at V and 2 bases at J, with 12 bases between. The CDR3 is 17 residues long. CDR3 region: CASSLDSEPPGANVLTF. CDR3 bases: TGCGCCAGCAGCTTGGACAGTGAGCCTCCTGGGGCCAACGTCCTGACTTTC.

Written as DNA, the CDR3 is TGTGCCAGCAGTTTGCCCGGACAGGGTGGGGGGGGAAACTATGGCTACACCTTC. Its protein product is CASSLPGQGGGGNYGYTF. The V and J genes are TRBV28 and TRBJ1-2, with 8 positions matching TRBD1. The CDR3 runs 18 residues. Trimming cost V 3 bases and J 2 bases; bases outside gene matches: 14. Germline CDR1 MDHEN, CDR2 SYDVKM.

This sequence joins TRBV5-5 and TRBJ2-7; TRBD2 aligns across 9 bases. Germline lookup yields CDR1 SGHKS and CDR2 YYEKEE (reference sequence). The CDR3 has 14 amino acids. Trimming cost V 4 bases and J 4 bases; bases outside gene matches: 6. Here the CDR3 DNA reads TGTGCCAGCAGCGGGGTAGCGGGAGCTTACGAGCAGTACTTC. It codes for CASSGVAGAYEQYF. Full variable domain (missing parts from reference TRBV5-5 and TRBJ2-7): DAGVTQSPTHLIKTRGQQVTLRCSPISGHKSVSWYQQVLGQGPQFIFQYYEKEERGRGNFPDRFSARQFPNYSSELNVNALLLGDSALYLCASSGVAGAYEQYFGPGTRLTVT.

The V gene is TRBV27, the J gene TRBJ2-7; 7 bases map to TRBD2. V lost 4 bases to trimming and J lost 4 bases; unmatched junction nucleotides: 10. Germline loops: CDR1 MNHEY, CDR2 SMNVEV (reference sequence). CDR3 length: 15 amino acids. The CDR3 region is CASSYSSVGGYEQYF. The CDR3 DNA follows: TGTGCCAGCAGTTATTCGTCCGTCGGGGGGTACGAGCAGTACTTC.

The genes are TRBV7-9 and TRBJ1-1; D is undetermined. The germline V gene encodes CDR1 SEHNR and CDR2 FQNEAQ (reference sequence). V was cut by 5 bases and J by 0 bases, with 10 bases left in between. This CDR3 comprises 14 residues. CDR3 DNA sequence: TGTGCCAGCAGCCGTGCGGGGTTGAACACTGAAGCTTTCTTT. Translated: CASSRAGLNTEAFF.

V gene TRBV2 combines with J gene TRBJ1-4; 8 nucleotides agree with TRBD1. CDR1 SNHLY and CDR2 FYNNEI come from the germline V gene. The CDR3 contains 15 residues. J gave up 3 bases and V 6 bases, and 6 bases lay outside the gene matches. The CDR3 is CASRVQGASNEKLFF. CDR3 DNA: TGTGCCAGCAGGGTCCAGGGGGCGTCTAATGAAAAACTGTTTTTT. Looking up the rest from reference TRBV2 and TRBJ1-4 gives the full variable domain: EPEVTQTPSHQVTQMGQEVILRCVPISNHLYFYWYRQILGQKVEFLVSFYNNEISEKSEIFDDQFSVERPDGSNFTLKIRSTKLEDSAMYFCASRVQGASNEKLFFGSGTQLSVL.

This clone was detected once. The chain joins TRBV29-1 to TRBJ2-5; the D gene is possibly TRBD1 (9 bases). Trimming removed 7 bases at V and 4 bases at J, with 16 bases between. The CDR3 contains 13 residues. The germline gives CDR1 SQVTM, CDR2 ANQGSEA. This chain's CDR3 is CSAGTGTRETQYF. The CDR3 nucleotides read TGCAGCGCGGGGACAGGGACTAGAGAGACCCAGTACTTC.

The rearrangement joins TRBV7-9 to TRBJ2-2; TRBD2 aligns across 12 bases. The CDR3 totals 15 residues. Per germline, CDR1 SEHNR and CDR2 FQNEAQ (reference sequence). V was pared by 6 bases and J by 6 bases, with 5 bases of the junction left unmatched. CDR3: CASRRTSGIAGELFF. The CDR3 DNA follows: TGTGCCAGCAGGCGGACTAGCGGGATTGCCGGGGAGCTGTTTTTT.

The chain links TRBV6-1 to TRBJ2-7; a weak D match, TRBD2 (5 bases). V gave up 1 base and J gave up 3 bases, with 13 bases separating them. The length of the CDR3 is 15 residues. Germline CDR1 is MNHNS and CDR2 is SASEGT. The CDR3 is CASSEGLVRDYEQYF. The CDR3 region has the DNA TGTGCCAGCAGTGAAGGGCTAGTACGGGACTACGAGCAGTACTTC.

This CDR3 is CASSLLSRGLTGELFF. CDR3 sequence (DNA): TGCGCCAGCAGCTTGTTATCTAGGGGGCTTACCGGGGAGCTGTTTTTT. The genes are TRBV5-1 and TRBJ2-2; 7 nucleotides line up with TRBD1. Germline lookup yields CDR1 SGHRS and CDR2 YFSETQ. The CDR3 is 16 amino acids. The ends lost 1 base at V and 5 bases at J; junction bases unmatched: 8.

The rearrangement joins TRBV18 to TRBJ2-7; a possible D gene is TRBD2 (5 bases). The CDR3 runs to 12 residues. V lost 2 bases, J lost 5 bases, and 7 bases lay in between. Germline V gene sequence: CDR1 KGHSH, CDR2 LQKENI. CDR3 sequence reads: CASSPGGDEQYF. In DNA, the CDR3 is TGTGCCAGCTCACCAGGAGGCGACGAGCAGTACTTC.

With respect to this clone: This sample also contains other DNA sequences that code for the same CDR3. The V call is TRBV28, the J call TRBJ2-7; D unresolved. Trimming shortened V by 6 bases and J by 0 bases, and 6 bases separated the two germline ends. CDR3 length equals 12 residues. Per the germline V gene, CDR1 is MDHEN and CDR2 is SYDVKM. This CDR3 reads CASSSSSYEQYF. In DNA, the CDR3 is TGTGCCAGCAGCTCTAGCTCCTACGAGCAGTACTTC.

This chain joins TRBV18 and TRBJ2-7; D ambiguous. CDR3 size: 16 residues. The germline V gene encodes CDR1 KGHSH and CDR2 LQKENI. Trimming stripped 3 bases from V and 3 bases from J, with 18 bases between. The CDR3 DNA reads as TGTGCCAGCTCACCTAGTATGAAGGAGCCTCTCTACGAGCAGTACTTC. Translation gives CASSPSMKEPLYEQYF.

By share of the sample, this clone is medium-sized. The chain uses TRBV28 and TRBJ2-7; D is unclear. The V end lost 2 bases, the J end lost 1 base, and 6 bases lay between the germline ends. Germline V gene data show CDR1 as MDHEN and CDR2 as SYDVKM. The CDR3 totals 13 residues. The CDR3 is CASSLAQSYEQYF. In DNA form, the CDR3 reads TGTGCCAGCAGTTTAGCACAGTCCTACGAGCAGTACTTC.